This T cell receptor (beta chain) was captured in a study of T-cell memory formation after mild COVID-19. Overall study findings and caveats: CD4+ contracting clones were found mainly in CM and EM, and CD8+ ones in EMRA. Memory sampled before infection contained some responding clones, suggesting cross-reactive memory joined.

Constant-segment primers served in 5'RACE that generated TCR alpha and TCR beta cDNA libraries bearing sample barcodes and UMIs. TCRdb re-analysed the 5' RACE reads in MiXCR, keeping a single row per CDR3 protein. The table lists fewer than 300,000 distinct CDR3 sequences, roughly 18% of them singletons. This clonotype was observed a few times. The target antigen is unknown. Sequencing was performed on PBMCs or a T cell subset sorted from them (not recorded which). This TCR came from a young man who had mild COVID-19 (a few samples of this study predate the infection). Cell type and time point are not known.

The CDR3 here is CASSLAGLSGANVLTF. In DNA, the CDR3 is TGTGCCAGCAGCTTGGCAGGCCTCTCTGGGGCCAACGTCCTGACTTTC. The V call is TRBV5-5, the J call TRBJ2-6; D ambiguous. The CDR3 extends over 16 amino acids. Trimming shortened V by 0 bases and J by 0 bases, and 7 bases separated the two germline ends. Germline CDR1 reads SGHKS; CDR2 reads YYEKEE (reference sequence).